Included here is one TCR beta chain sequence, with context. This table comes from immunoSEQ multiplex PCR, and its TCRdb copy is limited to in-frame clones, with some not included. The sample yields about 120,000 clones, about nine tenths seen once. There are 16 residues in the CDR3. Trimming removed 5 bases from V and 3 bases from J; junction bases left unmatched: 5. The germline V gene encodes CDR1 SNHLY and CDR2 FYNNEI. These data come from a study of T cell responses to AZD1222 COVID-19 vaccine. This material consisted of peripheral blood, taken on day 0 of AZD1222 vaccination. V is TRBV2 and J is TRBJ2-1; 12 nucleotides align to TRBD2. The TCR was taken from an adult in good health. The CDR3 here is CASSPGLAGSYNEQFF. In DNA, the CDR3 is TGTGCCAGCAGTCCCGGACTAGCGGGGAGCTACAATGAGCAGTTCTTC.